The 9 T cell receptor beta chains below were found in one sample sequenced in a study of blood T cell repertoires in COVID-19. TCRdb's table, derived via immunoSEQ multiplex PCR, lists solely in-frame clones and lacks some. This sample yields about 82,000 clones, of which 65% to 85% are seen a single time; over 15% belongs to the top ten. Sequencing used peripheral blood. These receptor sequences come from an older woman with acute or convalescent COVID-19.

This chain links TRBV30 with TRBJ2-3; 11 positions match TRBD2. Germline V gene data show CDR1 as GTSNPN and CDR2 as SVGIG (reference sequence). This CDR3 is 13 amino acids long. This CDR3 is CVLAGGSTDTQYF. The CDR3 DNA reads TGTGTCCTAGCGGGGGGTAGCACAGATACGCAGTATTTT.

The chain uses TRBV7-2 and TRBJ2-2; a possible D gene is TRBD2 (6 bases). The CDR3 consists of 15 residues. Trimming removed 6 bases at V and 4 bases at J, with 15 bases between. Germline V lookup: CDR1 SGHTA, CDR2 FQGNSA. The CDR3 region has the DNA TGTGCCAGCAGGGAGGGAGCGCCGTTCACCGGGGAGCTGTTTTTT. Protein product: CASREGAPFTGELFF.

The chain links TRBV12-3 or TRBV12-4 to TRBJ2-5; a possible D gene is TRBD2 (5 bases). There are 13 residues in the CDR3. V gave up 3 bases and J gave up 5 bases, with 10 bases separating them. CDR3 protein: CASSFGVGETQYF. DNA for the CDR3: TGTGCCAGCAGTTTCGGGGTGGGGGAGACCCAGTACTTC.

The chain joins TRBV11-2 to TRBJ2-1; tentative D call: TRBD2 (5 bases). Germline lookup yields CDR1 SGHAT and CDR2 FQNNGV. This CDR3 is 15 amino acids long. V lost 4 bases and J lost 2, with 12 bases in between. DNA for the CDR3: TGTGCCAGCAGCTCACTGGCGGGCACCTACAATGAGCAGTTCTTC. It encodes CASSSLAGTYNEQFF.

This chain links TRBV5-4 with TRBJ2-7; D may be TRBD2 (6 bases). V was clipped by 0 bases and J by 0 bases, with 10 bases between them. The CDR3 runs 15 residues. Germline CDR1 SGHNT, CDR2 YYREEE (reference sequence). CDR3 sequence reads: CASSLDGGYSYEQYF. Written as DNA, the CDR3 is TGTGCCAGCAGCTTGGATGGGGGGTACTCCTACGAGCAGTACTTC. Together with reference TRBV5-4 and TRBJ2-7, the CDR3 gives the full variable domain: ETGVTQSPTHLIKTRGQQVTLRCSSQSGHNTVSWYQQALGQGPQFIFQYYREEENGRGNFPPRFSGLQFPNYSSELNVNALELDDSALYLCASSLDGGYSYEQYFGPGTRLTVT.

This clone was observed a few times. The rearrangement joins TRBV7-3 to TRBJ2-7; 8 bases map to TRBD2. With 5 bases clipped from V and 6 bases from J, the junction kept 3 bases outside the gene matches. CDR3 length equals 12 residues. Per germline, CDR1 SGHTA and CDR2 FQGTGA. Written as DNA, the CDR3 is TGTGCCAGCAGCACCCGGGGGGGCGAGCAGTACTTC. Its protein product is CASSTRGGEQYF. Full variable domain (outside the CDR3, taken from reference TRBV7-3 and TRBJ2-7): GAGVSQTPSNKVTEKGKYVELRCDPISGHTALYWYRQSLGQGPEFLIYFQGTGAADDSGLPNDRFFAVRPEGSVSTLKIQRTERGDSAVYLCASSTRGGEQYFGPGTRLTVT.

The V call is TRBV20-1, the J call TRBJ1-1; D not resolved. The CDR3 is 11 amino acids. Germline V gene data show CDR1 as DFQATT and CDR2 as SNEGSKA (reference sequence). V dropped 6 bases and J dropped 6 bases, with 11 bases sitting between them. This chain's CDR3 is CSASLFSEAFF. The CDR3 nucleotides read TGCAGTGCCTCCCTATTCTCTGAAGCTTTCTTT.

The genes are TRBV2 and TRBJ2-5; 11 nucleotides align to TRBD2. This CDR3 has 15 residues. The germline V gene has CDR1 SNHLY and CDR2 FYNNEI. J lost 4 bases, V lost 7 bases, and 8 bases had no gene match. CDR3: CASTRIAGGGETQYF. The CDR3 coding sequence is TGTGCCAGCACCAGAATAGCGGGAGGGGGAGAGACCCAGTACTTC. Combining the CDR3 with reference TRBV2 and TRBJ2-5 gives the whole variable domain EPEVTQTPSHQVTQMGQEVILRCVPISNHLYFYWYRQILGQKVEFLVSFYNNEISEKSEIFDDQFSVERPDGSNFTLKIRSTKLEDSAMYFCASTRIAGGGETQYFGPGTRLLVL.

The V call is TRBV7-3, the J call TRBJ1-6; 9 nucleotides agree with TRBD1. This CDR3 comprises 15 residues. Germline V gene sequence: CDR1 SGHTA, CDR2 FQGTGA. Unmatched junction bases numbered 8, after V lost 7 bases and J lost 7 bases. Here the CDR3 DNA reads TGTGCCAGCATAAGGGGACAGGGAAACAATTCACCCCTCCACTTT. Translation gives CASIRGQGNNSPLHF.